Listed below are T cell receptor beta chains from one sample, sequenced in a study of cytomegalovirus exposure and HLA in healthy donors. TCRdb keeps only in-frame clones here, not all; method: immunoSEQ multiplex PCR. The sample consists of roughly 240,000 clones, 85% of them appearing once. Source material: PBMCs. The receptors derive from a girl aged 2-9 years in good health and CMV-seronegative. Both conserved end residues are part of each CDR3. A D gene is named only where the DNA matches it firmly. A clone size is listed for some rows: how often the clone was seen (once, few, many), or a class if it is expanded.

TGCAGCGTTGAGGGGGACAGGGTAGCCGGGGAGCTGTTTTTT,CSVEGDRVAGELFF,TRBV29-1,TRBD1,NA,TRBJ2-2
TGCGCCAGCAGCTGGGGACAGGGCCGGAACACTGAAGCTTTCTTT,CASSWGQGRNTEAFF,TRBV5-1,TRBD1,NA,TRBJ1-1
TGCGCCAGCAGTGAAAGACGGGAGGGCCCAGATACGCAGTATTTT,CASSERREGPDTQYF,TRBV10-2,TRBD2,NA,TRBJ2-3
TGTGCCAGCAGCTCCAGGGGGCGCATGTCTGAAGCTTTCTTT,CASSSRGRMSEAFF,TRBV13,TRBD1,few,TRBJ1-1
TGTGCCAGCAGAAACAGGGATGCAACTAATGAAAAACTGTTTTTT,CASRNRDATNEKLFF,TRBV27,NA,NA,TRBJ1-4
TGTGCCAGCAGCTTCGGTGACTCGGAACTCTCTGGAAACACCATATATTTT,CASSFGDSELSGNTIYF,TRBV5-4,NA,NA,TRBJ1-3
TGCGCCAGCAGCTTTACAGGGGGCCTAACTAATGAAAAACTGTTTTTT,CASSFTGGLTNEKLFF,TRBV5-1,TRBD1,NA,TRBJ1-4
TGTGCCATCTCTAGCGGGGGGGGAGAGACCCAGTACTTC,CAISSGGGETQYF,TRBV10-3,TRBD2,NA,TRBJ2-5
TGTGCTAGTGGTCCTATCTTGGAGGAGACCCAGTACTTC,CASGPILEETQYF,TRBV12-5,NA,once,TRBJ2-5
TGTGCCAGCAGGGCAGGGACTAGCGGGAAGAGCGGGGAGCTGTTTTTT,CASRAGTSGKSGELFF,TRBV7-6,TRBD2,NA,TRBJ2-2
TGTGCCAGCAGTTTAACCGGGGGACCCTACGAGCAGTACTTC,CASSLTGGPYEQYF,TRBV27,NA,once,TRBJ2-7
TGTGCCAGCAGAACAACGGGGGGCTCAGATACGCAGTATTTT,CASRTTGGSDTQYF,TRBV11-1,NA,NA,TRBJ2-3
TGTGCTAGTGGTTTTCTCCAAACAGGGGAAGATACGCAGTATTTT,CASGFLQTGEDTQYF,TRBV12-5,TRBD1,NA,TRBJ2-3
TGTGCCAGCAGTGAATGGACTAGCGGGGGCCCAGGGCAGTTCTTC,CASSEWTSGGPGQFF,TRBV6-1,TRBD2,NA,TRBJ2-1
TGTGCCTGGAGTCTCGAGGGATACAATCAGCCCCAGCATTTT,CAWSLEGYNQPQHF,TRBV30,NA,NA,TRBJ1-5
TGTGCCAGCAGCGGTGGCCGTAAAAACTCCTACGAGCAGTACTTC,CASSGGRKNSYEQYF,TRBV21-1,NA,NA,TRBJ2-7
TGTGCCCGTCCCCGGGGACTAGCGGGAGCGGAGACCCAGTACTTC,CARPRGLAGAETQYF,TRBV27,TRBD2,NA,TRBJ2-5
TGCGCCAGCAGCCATCACGGACTAGCGACAGATACGCAGTATTTT,CASSHHGLATDTQYF,TRBV4-1,TRBD2,NA,TRBJ2-3
TGCGCCAGCAGCCGCGGGGGGGCTTGGGGTGAGCAGTTCTTC,CASSRGGAWGEQFF,TRBV4-1,TRBD2,once,TRBJ2-1
TGTGCCAGCAGCCAAGAGTCAGGGGCGTTATACACTGAAGCTTTCTTT,CASSQESGALYTEAFF,TRBV14,NA,NA,TRBJ1-1
TGTGCCACCAGCAGAGTTCCCCGGACAGGGACCGGCTACACCTTC,CATSRVPRTGTGYTF,TRBV15,TRBD1,NA,TRBJ1-2
TGTGCCGGAAGGGGGGGGGCGAATCAGCCCCAGCATTTT,CAGRGGANQPQHF,TRBV6-1,NA,NA,TRBJ1-5
TGTGCCAGCAGCTTAGATCTGGACAGGGGGGGTGGCTACACCTTC,CASSLDLDRGGGYTF,TRBV11-2,TRBD1,NA,TRBJ1-2
TGTGCCAGCAGCTTGGGACAGGTGAACACCGGGGAGCTGTTTTTT,CASSLGQVNTGELFF,TRBV5-6,NA,few,TRBJ2-2
TGTGCCAGCAGCAACGGACAGGGCTCCTACAATGAGCAGTTCTTC,CASSNGQGSYNEQFF,TRBV11-1,TRBD1,NA,TRBJ2-1
TGTGCCAGCAGCCCACGGAGGGCGGGAGGCGAGCAGTACTTC,CASSPRRAGGEQYF,TRBV4-2,TRBD2,NA,TRBJ2-7
TGTGCCACCAGCAGAGGGACAGGGACGATGAACACTGAAGCTTTCTTT,CATSRGTGTMNTEAFF,TRBV15,TRBD1,NA,TRBJ1-1
TGCGCCAGCAGCCAAGTAGACATAGTCTCCTACAATGAGCAGTTCTTC,CASSQVDIVSYNEQFF,TRBV4-1,NA,once,TRBJ2-1
TGTGCCAGCAGCTTAGGTAGCGGGGTTAGCACAGATACGCAGTATTTT,CASSLGSGVSTDTQYF,TRBV7-8,TRBD2,NA,TRBJ2-3
TGTGCCAGCAGCGAAAGATTTCGAGCGGGGGGCGGGGAGACCCAGTACTTC,CASSERFRAGGGETQYF,TRBV9,TRBD2,NA,TRBJ2-5
TGTGCTAGTGGTTTGGCCACCCACGGACTAGCGGGGGGTCCGAGCTCCTACAATGAGCAGTTCTTC,CASGLATHGLAGGPSSYNEQFF,TRBV12-5,TRBD2,NA,TRBJ2-1